Reported below is one T cell receptor beta chain. No antigen is known for it. Blood was collected once per donor into heparin, averaging about 116 mL. Reverse transcription of all isolated RNA meant that expressed TCRB transcripts were sequenced. Roughly 3.7 million reads, on average, came from each naive, central memory and regulatory T cell sample. Sequencing was performed with immunoSEQ multiplex PCR; in TCRdb, only in-frame clones are kept and a portion is missing. Among some 240,000 clones listed, 11% were seen once. Germline V lookup: CDR1 GTSNPN, CDR2 SVGIG (reference sequence). With 2 bases removed from V and 2 bases from J, the gap between germline ends came to 9 bases. This CDR3 region has 13 residues. This sample was included in a study of beta chain features in type 1 diabetes. Study-wide points: In patients and controls equally, PCR might favor templates that are shorter. For Type 1 diabetes patients, all four CD4+ subsets carried TCRB CDR3s that were moderately but significantly shorter.

The TCR comes from a man between 18 and 29 years old in good health. Sequenced: central memory CD4+ T cells from blood. The chain carries TRBV30 and TRBJ1-1; D gene uncertain. CDR3: CAWSHGPNTEAFF. Written as DNA, the CDR3 is TGTGCCTGGAGTCACGGACCAAACACTGAAGCTTTCTTT.